Presented here are 17 T cell receptor beta chains from one specimen sequenced in a study of blood T cells in healthy people across ages. For the second PCR, which ran for about 7 to 11 cycles, a sample-barcoded 5' primer and a J-beta primer mix were used. TCRdb processed the 5' RACE reads anew with MiXCR; each CDR3 protein has one entry. Altogether fewer than 700,000 distinct CDR3 sequences are present, roughly 48% being singletons, with the ten largest covering around 23%. Specimen: blood. The receptors were gathered from a man of 80 years or more in good health.

The CDR3 protein is CASSEGGRYNEQYF. In DNA, the CDR3 is TGCGCCAGCAGCGAAGGTGGGAGGTACAATGAGCAGTACTTC. V gene TRBV5-1 combines with J gene TRBJ2-1; D may be TRBD2 (6 bases). TRBJ2-7 explains the end of the DNA better; the J call may be wrong. Germline loops: CDR1 SGHRS, CDR2 YFSETQ. The CDR3 is made up of 14 amino acids.

The CDR3 coding sequence is TGCGCCAGCAGCCAAGAAGAGACTAGCTTGGGCACAGATACGCAGTATTTT. Protein product: CASSQEETSLGTDTQYF. This chain uses TRBV4-3 with TRBJ2-3, with 7 bases identical to TRBD2. Germline V lookup: CDR1 LGHNA, CDR2 YSLEER. Trimming cost V 0 bases and J 1 base; bases outside gene matches: 7. The CDR3 is 17 residues long.

As for this clonotype: Germline is not matched at one junction end, which may reflect a read error. V and J are TRBV5-1 and TRBJ1-5, with D maybe TRBD1 (5 bases). CDR3 length: 15 amino acids. Germline V CDR1 and CDR2: SGHRS, YFSETQ. CDR3 region: CANSGPRGSNQPQHF. CDR3 bases: TGCGCCAACAGCGGACCTAGGGGCAGCAATCAGCCCCAGCATTTT. The complete variable domain, with remaining parts taken from reference TRBV5-1 and TRBJ1-5, reads KAGVTQTPRYLIKTRGQQVTLSCSPISGHRSVSWYQQTPGQGLQFLFEYFSETQRNKGNFPGRFSGRQFSNSRSEMNVSTLELGDSALYLCANSGPRGSNQPQHFGDGTRLSIL.

The table lists this clonotype with a few counts. This chain joins TRBV12-3 or TRBV12-4 and TRBJ2-1, with D possibly TRBD1 on 6 matching bases. V lost 8 bases and J lost 1, with 9 bases in between. The CDR3 loop spans 13 amino acids. The CDR3 loop is CASVRGSYNEQFF. CDR3 coding DNA: TGTGCCAGCGTCAGGGGATCCTACAATGAGCAGTTCTTC.

This sequence joins TRBV7-2 and TRBJ2-1; 12 bases agree with TRBD2. CDR1 is SGHTA, CDR2 FQGNSA, per germline. The CDR3 is 19 amino acids. The V and J ends lost 4 bases and 0 bases, in that order; junction bases with no gene match: 10. The CDR3 bases are TGTGCCAGCAGCTCCCCTGGACTAGCGGGGAGCCGCTCCTACAATGAGCAGTTCTTC. This encodes CASSSPGLAGSRSYNEQFF.

This clonotype was picked up many times. A much larger clone lies one base from this, so it may be a read error. CDR3 sequence (DNA): TGCAGCGTTGAAGATGGCCGAGTTCGCACAAATGAGCAGTTCTTC. Translated, it gives CSVEDGRVRTNEQFF. The V and J genes are TRBV29-1 and TRBJ2-1; D remains unclear. The V end was cut by 0 bases, the J end by 7 bases, with 16 bases between. There are 15 residues in the CDR3. Looked up from germline, CDR1 is SQVTM and CDR2 is ANQGSEA.

Only a few counts were recorded for this clonotype. A read error may explain this, as a much larger clone is one base away. This chain links TRBV6-6 with TRBJ2-2, with a weak D call TRBD1 (6 bases). The CDR3 totals 13 residues. V lost 5 bases, J lost 6 bases, and 10 bases lay in between. Germline V gives CDR1 MNHNY, CDR2 SVGAGI (reference sequence). CDR3 protein: CASSGQGSGELFF. The CDR3 DNA is TGTGCCAGCAGTGGCCAGGGGTCCGGGGAGCTGTTTTTT.

The CDR3 coding sequence is TGTGCCAGCAGTGAACGGGGGGGCGAGCAGTACTTC. As protein: CASSERGGEQYF. The rearrangement links TRBV25-1 to TRBJ2-7; TRBD2 matches 8 bases. The CDR3 runs 12 residues. The junction had 0 bases not matched to a gene; V was cut back by 2 bases and J by 6 bases. CDR1 is MGHDK and CDR2 is SYGVNS in the germline V gene.

The table lists this clonotype with a few counts. V and J are TRBV18 and TRBJ2-1, with TRBD2 identical over 13 bases. The CDR3 runs 15 residues. The J segment lost 6 bases and the V segment lost 8 bases, leaving 7 bases of the junction unmatched. The germline gives CDR1 KGHSH, CDR2 LQKENI. The CDR3 sequence: CASSPGLAGANEQFF. The CDR3 region has the DNA TGTGCCAGCAGCCCCGGACTAGCGGGAGCCAATGAGCAGTTCTTC.

This chain connects TRBV7-2 to TRBJ2-7, with D tentatively TRBD2 (6 bases). CDR3 size: 14 residues. Trimming pared 3 bases from V and 2 bases from J, leaving 11 bases between. Germline lookup yields CDR1 SGHTA and CDR2 FQGNSA. The CDR3: CASSFSLATYEQYF. CDR3 nucleotides: TGTGCCAGCAGCTTCAGCCTAGCGACCTACGAGCAGTACTTC.

This chain joins TRBV12-3 or TRBV12-4 and TRBJ2-1; D gene uncertain. The J call may be incorrect, as the DNA end agrees better with TRBJ2-7. CDR3 length equals 12 residues. CDR3 sequence (DNA): TGTGCCAGCAGTTTCTCGTACGATGAGCAGTACTTC. Encoded protein: CASSFSYDEQYF.

The V and J genes are TRBV2 and TRBJ2-3, with 8 bases identical to TRBD2. This CDR3 has 16 amino acids. In germline, CDR1 is SNHLY, CDR2 FYNNEI. V shed 7 bases and J 6 bases; nucleotides not matched to a gene: 15. Here the CDR3 DNA reads TGTGCCAGCACGATCCAACGGGGGGGAGCCCTCGATACGCAGTATTTT. It codes for CASTIQRGGALDTQYF.

The chain is built from TRBV29-1 and TRBJ2-3; 15 bases map to TRBD2. The CDR3 runs to 14 residues. Germline-derived CDR1 and CDR2 are SQVTM and ANQGSEA. Germline trimming cut 6 bases from V and 5 bases from J; bases unmatched to any gene: 3. The CDR3: CSVGLAGGGDTQYF. CDR3 nucleotides: TGCAGCGTCGGACTAGCGGGAGGGGGAGATACGCAGTATTTT.

The chain is built from TRBV18 and TRBJ2-3, with a possible D match to TRBD1 (5 bases). Looked up from germline, CDR1 is KGHSH and CDR2 is LQKENI. This CDR3 is 14 amino acids long. The V end was cut by 0 bases, the J end by 2 bases, with 6 bases between. CDR3 in DNA: TGTGCCAGCTCACCACCGACAGCCACAGATACGCAGTATTTT. This sequence encodes CASSPPTATDTQYF.

This clonotype was counted only a few times. V and J are TRBV18 and TRBJ2-3; maybe TRBD1 (5 bases). The germline CDR1 and CDR2 sequences are KGHSH and LQKENI. V was shortened by 0 bases and J by 3 bases, with 10 bases between the two germline ends. There are 15 residues in the CDR3. The CDR3 loop reads CASSPPVTATDTQYF. The CDR3 DNA sequence: TGTGCCAGCTCACCACCTGTGACAGCAACAGATACGCAGTATTTT.

The rearrangement uses TRBV3-1 and TRBJ2-1; possibly TRBD2 for D (5 bases). The CDR3 is 13 residues long. CDR1 is LGHDT and CDR2 is YNNKEL in the germline V gene (reference sequence). V gave up 4 bases and J gave up 8 bases, with 12 bases separating them. The CDR3 nucleotides read TGTGCCAGCAGCCCTCCCGTCGGGGATGAGCAGTTCTTC. It translates to CASSPPVGDEQFF.

The table lists this clonotype with a few counts. A much larger clone lies a single base off, so this may be a read error. The chain employs TRBV6-6 and TRBJ2-1; D gene unclear. The CDR3 runs 17 residues. Germline V gene data show CDR1 as MNHNY and CDR2 as SVGAGI (reference sequence). Trimming took off 4 bases at V and 3 bases at J, with 19 bases between the two ends. DNA of the CDR3: TGTGCCAGCAGTTGCCCCACCGGGCCGAGAGGCTACAATGAGCAGTTCTTC. Protein sequence: CASSCPTGPRGYNEQFF.